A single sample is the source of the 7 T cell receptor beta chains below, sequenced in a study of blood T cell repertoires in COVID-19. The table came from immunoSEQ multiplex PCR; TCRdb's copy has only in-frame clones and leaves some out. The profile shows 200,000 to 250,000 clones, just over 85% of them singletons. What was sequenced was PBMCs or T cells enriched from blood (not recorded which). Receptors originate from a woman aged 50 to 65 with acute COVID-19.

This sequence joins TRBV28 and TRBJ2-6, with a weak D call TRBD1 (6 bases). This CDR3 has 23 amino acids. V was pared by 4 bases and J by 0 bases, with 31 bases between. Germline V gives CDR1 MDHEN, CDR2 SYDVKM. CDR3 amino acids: CASSSPIDGEGDPPGSGANVLTF. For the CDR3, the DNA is TGTGCCAGCAGTTCTCCCATAGATGGAGAGGGGGACCCACCCGGCTCTGGGGCCAACGTCCTGACTTTC.

CDR3 region: CASSSGLAVTTQYF. In DNA, the CDR3 is TGTGCCAGCAGTTCAGGACTAGCGGTTACTACGCAGTATTTT. The chain recombines TRBV27 with TRBJ2-3; 10 nucleotides align to TRBD2. Losses at the gene ends were 4 bases for V and 8 bases for J; bases not matched to a gene: 6. Germline V lookup: CDR1 MNHEY, CDR2 SMNVEV (reference sequence). This CDR3 has 14 amino acids.

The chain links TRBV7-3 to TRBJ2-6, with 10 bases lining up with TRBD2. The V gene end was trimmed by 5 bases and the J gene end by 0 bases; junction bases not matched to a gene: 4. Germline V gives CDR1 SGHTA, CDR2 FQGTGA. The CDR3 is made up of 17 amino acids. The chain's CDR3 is CASSRTSGNSGANVLTF. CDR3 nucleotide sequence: TGTGCCAGCAGCCGGACTAGCGGAAACTCTGGGGCCAACGTCCTGACTTTC.

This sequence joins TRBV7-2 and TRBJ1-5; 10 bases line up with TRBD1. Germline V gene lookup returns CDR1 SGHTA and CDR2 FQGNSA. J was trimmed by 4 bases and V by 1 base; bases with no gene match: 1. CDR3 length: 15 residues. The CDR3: CASSLVGQGNQPQHF. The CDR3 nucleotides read TGTGCCAGCAGCTTAGTGGGACAGGGGAATCAGCCCCAGCATTTT.

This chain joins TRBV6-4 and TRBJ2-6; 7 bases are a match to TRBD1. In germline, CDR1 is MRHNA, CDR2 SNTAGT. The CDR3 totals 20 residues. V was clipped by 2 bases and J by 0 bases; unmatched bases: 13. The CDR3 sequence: CASSDHGFGTVHSGANVLTF. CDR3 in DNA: TGTGCCAGCAGTGACCACGGATTTGGGACAGTCCACTCTGGGGCCAACGTCCTGACTTTC.

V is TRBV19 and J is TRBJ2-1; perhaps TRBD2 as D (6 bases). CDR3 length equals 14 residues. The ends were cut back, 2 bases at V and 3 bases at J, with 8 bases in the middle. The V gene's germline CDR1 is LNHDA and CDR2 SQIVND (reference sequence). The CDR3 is CASSIRDFYNEQFF. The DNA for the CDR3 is TGTGCCAGTAGTATAAGGGACTTCTACAATGAGCAGTTCTTC. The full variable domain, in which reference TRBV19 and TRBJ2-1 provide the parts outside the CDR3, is DGGITQSPKYLFRKEGQNVTLSCEQNLNHDAMYWYRQDPGQGLRLIYYSQIVNDFQKGDIAEGYSVSREKKESFPLTVTSAQKNPTAFYLCASSIRDFYNEQFFGPGTRLTVL.

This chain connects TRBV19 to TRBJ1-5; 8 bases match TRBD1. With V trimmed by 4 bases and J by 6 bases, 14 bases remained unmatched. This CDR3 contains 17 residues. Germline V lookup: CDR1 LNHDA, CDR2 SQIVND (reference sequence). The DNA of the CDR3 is TGTGCCAGTAGTAGCCAGTCCTGGACAGGGATGAGTCAGCCCCAGCATTTT. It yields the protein CASSSQSWTGMSQPQHF. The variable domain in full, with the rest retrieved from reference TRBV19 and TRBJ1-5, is DGGITQSPKYLFRKEGQNVTLSCEQNLNHDAMYWYRQDPGQGLRLIYYSQIVNDFQKGDIAEGYSVSREKKESFPLTVTSAQKNPTAFYLCASSSQSWTGMSQPQHFGDGTRLSIL.